The 18 T cell receptor beta chains listed next were all sequenced from one sample in a study of CDR3 diversity in severe acne. TCRdb itself ran the PCR reads through MiXCR, one entry per CDR3 protein. The table lists approximately 77,000 distinct CDR3 sequences, roughly 49% of them singletons. The sequenced sample was blood. The receptors here all came from a male donor with severe acne vulgaris.

The sample holds one count of this clonotype. The chain carries TRBV19 and TRBJ2-5; possible D gene TRBD2, 6 bases. Germline lookup yields CDR1 LNHDA and CDR2 SQIVND (reference sequence). V was trimmed by 5 bases and J by 5 bases, leaving 9 bases between them. The length of the CDR3 is 12 residues. Here the CDR3 DNA reads TGTGCCAGTAGTTTCCGGGGGGAGACCCAGTACTTC. This gives the protein CASSFRGETQYF.

Only a few counts were recorded for this clonotype. The V call is TRBV19, the J call TRBJ1-2; a weak D match, TRBD1 (5 bases). Trimming cost V 9 bases and J 8 bases, with 22 bases left between them. The CDR3 spans 14 residues. Germline V lookup: CDR1 LNHDA, CDR2 SQIVND (reference sequence). Written as DNA, the CDR3 is TGTGCCAGCACACCCGGGACCTACGTCGGCGGCTACACCTTC. Protein sequence: CASTPGTYVGGYTF.

Note on this clonotype: It may be a read error: a sequence one base away is much more abundant. In this CDR3 the conserved last residue, phenylalanine or tryptophan, is missing, so a read error is likely. V is TRBV9 and J is TRBJ1-6; D gene uncertain. This CDR3 comprises 15 residues. Germline CDR1 is SGDLS and CDR2 is YYNGEE. Trimming left V 1 base short and J 3 bases short, with 8 bases between. The CDR3, as DNA: TGTGCCAGCAGCGTAAGGTCAGACTATAATTCACCCCTCCACCTT. The encoded protein is CASSVRSDYNSPLHL.

By share of the sample, this clonotype is medium-sized (0.01 to 0.1%). The gene calls are TRBV20-1 and TRBJ2-5; D might be TRBD2 (5 bases). V was clipped by 6 bases and J by 5 bases, with 7 bases between them. The CDR3 covers 10 residues. CDR1 is DFQATT and CDR2 is SNEGSKA in the germline V gene (reference sequence). The CDR3 reads CSAVAETQYF. The CDR3 DNA follows: TGCAGTGCCGTAGCGGAGACCCAGTACTTC.

This chain joins TRBV20-1 and TRBJ2-7; 7 bases fit TRBD1. The CDR3 runs to 15 residues. J was trimmed by 1 base and V by 0 bases; bases with no gene match: 6. Germline loops: CDR1 DFQATT, CDR2 SNEGSKA (reference sequence). The CDR3 loop reads CSARDYTGVSYEQYF. CDR3 nucleotides: TGCAGTGCTAGAGATTACACAGGGGTTTCCTACGAGCAGTACTTC.

As to this clonotype: A read error may produce the germline difference seen at one junction end. The chain has TRBV11-2 and TRBJ2-3; the D is unclear. This CDR3 has 13 residues. Germline V lookup: CDR1 SGHAT, CDR2 FQNNGV. The CDR3 nucleotides are TGTGCCAGCAGCCTGGGGATAGCAGATACGCAGTACTTT. Translated, it gives CASSLGIADTQYF.

V and J are TRBV7-9 and TRBJ2-7; maybe TRBD1 (6 bases). Trimming cost V 5 bases and J 4 bases, with 15 bases left between them. This CDR3 comprises 14 residues. Germline V lookup: CDR1 SEHNR, CDR2 FQNEAQ (reference sequence). The CDR3 here is CASSPADRLYEQYF. For the CDR3, the DNA is TGTGCCAGCAGCCCCGCGGACAGATTATACGAGCAGTACTTC.

This clonotype has at least ten counts. The CDR3 loop reads CASSSYWGLQYF. The CDR3 DNA is TGTGCCAGCAGTTCCTACTGGGGATTGCAGTACTTC. This rearrangement joins TRBV12-3 or TRBV12-4 to TRBJ2-7; D gene unclear. The CDR3 runs 12 residues. V lost 4 bases to trimming and J lost 9 bases, with 13 bases between them.

This clonotype showed up many times. The J gene is TRBJ2-5, the V gene TRBV24-1, with D unresolved. Germline CDR1 is KGHDR and CDR2 is SFDVKD. The CDR3 runs 11 residues. V lost 4 bases, J lost 8 bases, and 7 bases lay in between. The CDR3 spells CATSESNTQYF. The DNA of the CDR3 is TGTGCCACCAGTGAATCTAACACCCAGTACTTC.

The table lists this clonotype with many counts. The J gene is TRBJ2-3, the V gene TRBV19; TRBD2 is a possible D gene (6 bases). This CDR3 contains 13 residues. The germline V gene encodes CDR1 LNHDA and CDR2 SQIVND (reference sequence). V shed 7 bases and J shed 3 bases, with 11 bases lying between them. CDR3 sequence: CASNGGRTDTQYF. The DNA of the CDR3 is TGTGCCAGTAATGGGGGGAGGACAGATACGCAGTATTTT. Supplemented by reference TRBV19 and TRBJ2-3, the full variable domain reads DGGITQSPKYLFRKEGQNVTLSCEQNLNHDAMYWYRQDPGQGLRLIYYSQIVNDFQKGDIAEGYSVSREKKESFPLTVTSAQKNPTAFYLCASNGGRTDTQYFGPGTRLTVL.

The sample holds a few counts of this clonotype. The chain couples TRBV5-1 to TRBJ1-1; tentative D call: TRBD1 (5 bases). This CDR3 is built from 14 residues. V lost 5 bases and J 3 bases, leaving 14 bases between the germline ends. Looked up from germline, CDR1 is SGHRS and CDR2 is YFSETQ. CDR3 region: CASRYRVGDTEAFF. CDR3 in DNA: TGCGCCAGCAGATATCGGGTAGGGGACACTGAAGCTTTCTTT. Full variable domain (missing parts from reference TRBV5-1 and TRBJ1-1): KAGVTQTPRYLIKTRGQQVTLSCSPISGHRSVSWYQQTPGQGLQFLFEYFSETQRNKGNFPGRFSGRQFSNSRSEMNVSTLELGDSALYLCASRYRVGDTEAFFGQGTRLTVV.

The chain joins TRBV10-3 to TRBJ1-2, with D tentatively TRBD1 (5 bases). The V gene lost 5 bases and the J gene lost 4 bases, with 14 bases spanning the gap. The CDR3 totals 14 residues. The germline gives CDR1 ENHRY, CDR2 SYGVKD. The CDR3 DNA is TGTGCCATCAGTCTGGACACTCTTGTCTATGGCTACACCTTC. It encodes CAISLDTLVYGYTF.

This sequence joins TRBV15 and TRBJ1-3, with a weak D call TRBD1 (5 bases). The CDR3 length is 15 residues. Germline V gene lookup returns CDR1 LNHNV and CDR2 YYDKDF (reference sequence). Trimming cost V 0 bases and J 4 bases, with 10 bases left between them. The CDR3 DNA is TGTGCCACCAGCAGAGACCTGGGGACCGGAAACACCATATATTTT. Protein: CATSRDLGTGNTIYF.

This clonotype was observed at least ten times. V and J are TRBV20-1 and TRBJ1-2, with D maybe TRBD1 (5 bases). Between the trimmed V and J ends, which lost 5 bases and 8 bases, there was a span of 15 bases. CDR3 size: 12 residues. CDR1 is DFQATT and CDR2 is SNEGSKA in the germline V gene (reference sequence). This chain's CDR3 is CSAEQGLWGYTF. CDR3 bases: TGCAGTGCTGAGCAGGGTTTATGGGGCTACACCTTC.

V usage is TRBV29-1 and J usage is TRBJ2-1; TRBD2 might be the D (7 bases). Trimming stripped 8 bases from V and 10 bases from J, with 24 bases between. Germline assignment: CDR1 SQVTM and CDR2 ANQGSEA. The CDR3 extends over 14 amino acids. The DNA of the CDR3 is TGCAGCCCTGGAGGGGGGGCCCATGGGGACGAGCAGTTCTTC. Translating it yields CSPGGGAHGDEQFF.

The chain carries TRBV25-1 and TRBJ2-1; TRBD2 matches at 13 bases. V lost 4 bases to trimming and J lost 12 bases; unmatched junction nucleotides: 15. Germline V gene lookup returns CDR1 MGHDK and CDR2 SYGVNS. This CDR3 is built from 17 residues. The CDR3 spells CASSATKGTSGKYVQFF. The CDR3 bases are TGTGCCAGCAGTGCTACTAAAGGGACTAGCGGGAAATATGTGCAGTTCTTC.

The chain links TRBV10-3 to TRBJ2-7, with D hard to call. Trimming cost V 8 bases and J 2 bases, with 10 bases left between them. The CDR3 totals 12 residues. Germline CDR1 reads ENHRY; CDR2 reads SYGVKD. CDR3 sequence reads: CAIGDGPYEQYF. The CDR3 nucleotides read TGTGCCATCGGAGACGGGCCCTACGAGCAGTACTTC.

This clonotype was detected only once. CDR3 DNA sequence: TGTGCCAGCAGTGAACAGTCCCCCGGAACAGGTCGAGAGACCCAGTACTTC. The encoded protein is CASSEQSPGTGRETQYF. This sequence joins TRBV6-1 and TRBJ2-5; perhaps TRBD1 as D (5 bases). In germline, CDR1 is MNHNS, CDR2 SASEGT. The CDR3 has 17 residues. Between the trimmed V and J ends, which lost 2 bases and 4 bases, there was a span of 20 bases.